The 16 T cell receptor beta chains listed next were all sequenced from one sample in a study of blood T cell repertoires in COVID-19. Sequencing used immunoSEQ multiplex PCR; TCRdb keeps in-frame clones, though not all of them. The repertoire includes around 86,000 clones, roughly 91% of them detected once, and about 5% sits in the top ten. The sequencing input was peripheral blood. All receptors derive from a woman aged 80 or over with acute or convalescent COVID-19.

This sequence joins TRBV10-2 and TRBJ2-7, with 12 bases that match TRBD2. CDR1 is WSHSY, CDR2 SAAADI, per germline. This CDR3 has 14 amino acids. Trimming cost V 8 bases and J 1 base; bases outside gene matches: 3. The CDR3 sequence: CASATSGRSYEQYF. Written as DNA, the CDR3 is TGCGCCAGCGCGACTAGCGGGAGATCCTACGAGCAGTACTTC.

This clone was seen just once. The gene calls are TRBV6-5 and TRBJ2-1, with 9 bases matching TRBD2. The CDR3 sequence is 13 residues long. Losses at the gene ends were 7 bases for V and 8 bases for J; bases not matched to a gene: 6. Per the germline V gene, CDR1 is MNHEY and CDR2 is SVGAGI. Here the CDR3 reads CASKAGGPHEQFF. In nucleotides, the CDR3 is TGTGCCAGCAAGGCGGGAGGGCCCCATGAGCAGTTCTTC.

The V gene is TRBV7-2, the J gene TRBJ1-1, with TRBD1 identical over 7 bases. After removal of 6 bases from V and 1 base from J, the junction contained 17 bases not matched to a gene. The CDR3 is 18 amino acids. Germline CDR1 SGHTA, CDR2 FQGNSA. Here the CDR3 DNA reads TGTGCCAGCAGACGGAGTGGCACAGGGGTGGGGACGAACACTGAAGCTTTCTTT. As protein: CASRRSGTGVGTNTEAFF. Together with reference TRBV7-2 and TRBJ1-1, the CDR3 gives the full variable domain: GAGVSQSPSNKVTEKGKDVELRCDPISGHTALYWYRQSLGQGLEFLIYFQGNSAPDKSGLPSDRFSAERTGGSVSTLTIQRTQQEDSAVYLCASRRSGTGVGTNTEAFFGQGTRLTVV.

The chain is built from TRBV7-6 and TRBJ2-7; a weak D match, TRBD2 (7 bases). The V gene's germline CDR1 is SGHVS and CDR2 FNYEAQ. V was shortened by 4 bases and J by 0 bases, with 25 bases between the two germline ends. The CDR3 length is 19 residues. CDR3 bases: TGTGCCAGCAGCTCCCGTCCCCCCCAGCGGGACATTAGCTCCTACGAGCAGTACTTC. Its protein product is CASSSRPPQRDISSYEQYF.

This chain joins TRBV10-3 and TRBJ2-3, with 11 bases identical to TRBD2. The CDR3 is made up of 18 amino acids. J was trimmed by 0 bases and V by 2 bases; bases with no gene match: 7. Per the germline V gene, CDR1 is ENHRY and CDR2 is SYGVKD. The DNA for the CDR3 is TGTGCCATCAGTGAGGCGGGACTAGCGGTCCAGAGCACAGATACGCAGTATTTT. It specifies CAISEAGLAVQSTDTQYF.

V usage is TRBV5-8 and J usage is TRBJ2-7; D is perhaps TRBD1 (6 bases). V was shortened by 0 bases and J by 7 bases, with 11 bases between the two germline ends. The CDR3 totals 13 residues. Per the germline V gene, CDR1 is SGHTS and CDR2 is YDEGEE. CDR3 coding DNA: TGTGCCAGCAGCTTGGGGCAGGGGAGAGAGCAGTACTTC. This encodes CASSLGQGREQYF.

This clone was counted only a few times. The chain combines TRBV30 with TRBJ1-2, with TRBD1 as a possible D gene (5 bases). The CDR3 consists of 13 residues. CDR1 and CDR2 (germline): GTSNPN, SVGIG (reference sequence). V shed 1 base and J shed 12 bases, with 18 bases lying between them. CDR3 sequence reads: CAWSETSGLGHTF. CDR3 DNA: TGTGCCTGGAGTGAAACCTCAGGGCTGGGGCACACCTTC.

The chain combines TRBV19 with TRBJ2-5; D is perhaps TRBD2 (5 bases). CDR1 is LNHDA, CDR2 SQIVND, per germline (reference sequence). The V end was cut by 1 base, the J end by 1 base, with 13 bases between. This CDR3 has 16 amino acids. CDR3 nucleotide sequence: TGTGCCAGTAGTATAGTGGGGAGCGGCCCCCAAGAGACCCAGTACTTC. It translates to CASSIVGSGPQETQYF.

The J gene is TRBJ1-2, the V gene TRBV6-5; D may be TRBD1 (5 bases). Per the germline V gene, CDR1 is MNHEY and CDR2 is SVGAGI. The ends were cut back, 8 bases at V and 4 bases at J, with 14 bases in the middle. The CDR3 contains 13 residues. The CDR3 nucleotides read TGTGCCAGCCTCACCCGGGGGTCCTATGGCTACACCTTC. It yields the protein CASLTRGSYGYTF.

The DNA of the CDR3 is TGTGCCAGCAGCCAAGGGACAGGGGTGAACACTGAAGCTTTCTTT. Protein product: CASSQGTGVNTEAFF. The rearrangement uses TRBV3-1 (or the pseudogene TRBV3-2) and TRBJ1-1; TRBD1 agrees at 9 bases. From germline, CDR1 is LGHDT and CDR2 YNNKEL (reference sequence). The CDR3 runs to 15 residues. Germline trimming cut 1 base from V and 0 bases from J; bases unmatched to any gene: 0.

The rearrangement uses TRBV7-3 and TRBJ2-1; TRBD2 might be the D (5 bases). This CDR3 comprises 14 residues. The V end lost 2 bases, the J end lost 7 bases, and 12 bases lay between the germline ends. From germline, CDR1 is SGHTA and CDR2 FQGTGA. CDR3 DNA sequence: TGTGCCAGCAGCTTAGGCAGGACTGAAAATGAGCAGTTCTTC. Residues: CASSLGRTENEQFF. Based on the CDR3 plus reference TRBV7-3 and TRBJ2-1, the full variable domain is GAGVSQTPSNKVTEKGKYVELRCDPISGHTALYWYRQSLGQGPEFLIYFQGTGAADDSGLPNDRFFAVRPEGSVSTLKIQRTERGDSAVYLCASSLGRTENEQFFGPGTRLTVL.

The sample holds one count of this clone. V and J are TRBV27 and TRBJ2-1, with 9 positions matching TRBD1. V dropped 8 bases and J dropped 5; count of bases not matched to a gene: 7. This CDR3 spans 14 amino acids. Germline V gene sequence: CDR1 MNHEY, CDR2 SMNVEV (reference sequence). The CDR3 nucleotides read TGTGCCAGCCGATGGACAGGGGACCACAATGAGCAGTTCTTC. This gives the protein CASRWTGDHNEQFF.

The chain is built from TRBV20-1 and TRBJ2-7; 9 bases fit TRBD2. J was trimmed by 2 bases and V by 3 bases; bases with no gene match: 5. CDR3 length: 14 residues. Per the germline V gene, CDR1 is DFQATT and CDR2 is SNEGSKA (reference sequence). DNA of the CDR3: TGCAGTGCTAGTCCGACTAGCGGACCCTACGAGCAGTACTTC. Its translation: CSASPTSGPYEQYF.

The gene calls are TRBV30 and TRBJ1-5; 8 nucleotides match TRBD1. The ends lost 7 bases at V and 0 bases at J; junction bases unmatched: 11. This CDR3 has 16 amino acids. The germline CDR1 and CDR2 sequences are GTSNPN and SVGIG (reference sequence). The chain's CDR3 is CAYSGTGYYSNQPQHF. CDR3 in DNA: TGTGCCTACTCCGGGACAGGATACTATAGCAATCAGCCCCAGCATTTT. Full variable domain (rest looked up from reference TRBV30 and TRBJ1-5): SQTIHQWPATLVQPVGSPLSLECTVEGTSNPNLYWYRQAAGRGLQLLFYSVGIGQISSEVPQNLSASRPQDRQFILSSKKLLLSDSGFYLCAYSGTGYYSNQPQHFGDGTRLSIL.

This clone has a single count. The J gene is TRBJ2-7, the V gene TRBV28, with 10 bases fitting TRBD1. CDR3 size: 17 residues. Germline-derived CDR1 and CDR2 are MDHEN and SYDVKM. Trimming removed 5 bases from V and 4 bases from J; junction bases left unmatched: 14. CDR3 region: CASSPRGLGQGTYEQYF. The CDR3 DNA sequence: TGTGCCAGCAGTCCTAGAGGTTTGGGACAGGGGACGTACGAGCAGTACTTC.

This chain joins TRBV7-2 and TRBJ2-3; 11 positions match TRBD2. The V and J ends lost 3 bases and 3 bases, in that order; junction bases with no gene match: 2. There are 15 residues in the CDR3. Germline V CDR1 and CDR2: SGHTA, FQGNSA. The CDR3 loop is CASSFSGGATDTQYF. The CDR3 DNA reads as TGTGCCAGCAGCTTTAGCGGGGGGGCTACAGATACGCAGTATTTT.